Listed below are T cell receptor beta chains from one sample, sequenced in a study of blood T cell repertoires in COVID-19. The data were produced by immunoSEQ multiplex PCR, yet TCRdb's version contains in-frame clones alone and is incomplete. The table records 110,000 to 150,000 clones, more than 60% of them present only once. Sequencing was done on a sample of peripheral blood. These receptors were taken from an older woman with acute or convalescent COVID-19. Each CDR3 is given with its conserved first and last residue. Each record gives: V gene, clone size, J gene, D gene, CDR3 protein, CDR3 DNA. D genes are given only for firm matches. Size is stated for part of the rows, as once, few or many counts, or as a class when the clone is expanded.

TRBV9	few	TRBJ2-7	TRBD1	CASSSRGGTGAGEQYF	TGTGCCAGCAGCTCCCGAGGGGGGACAGGGGCGGGTGAGCAGTACTTC
TRBV2	few	TRBJ2-3	.	CASNSRDTQYF	TGTGCCAGCAATAGCCGAGATACGCAGTATTTT
TRBV5-6	.	TRBJ1-1	.	CASSLPLIQGLTEAFF	TGTGCCAGCAGCTTGCCTCTTATCCAGGGATTGACTGAAGCTTTCTTT
TRBV7-2	.	TRBJ2-1	TRBD2	CASSQASGYNEQFF	TGTGCCAGCAGCCAAGCTAGCGGCTACAATGAGCAGTTCTTC
TRBV12-5	.	TRBJ2-2	.	CASGLSGASGTGELFF	TGTGCTAGTGGTCTCTCGGGAGCGTCGGGCACCGGGGAGCTGTTTTTT
TRBV18	.	TRBJ2-2	.	CASSPTGSDSGELFF	TGTGCCAGCTCACCAACAGGTTCCGATTCCGGGGAGCTGTTTTTT
TRBV27	.	TRBJ1-4	.	CASSLLGQEKLFF	TGTGCCAGCAGTTTGCTGGGGCAGGAAAAACTGTTTTTT
TRBV15	once	TRBJ2-6	.	CATSRLGQGSGANVLTF	TGTGCCACCAGCAGGTTAGGACAAGGGTCTGGGGCCAACGTCCTGACTTTC
TRBV5-1	.	TRBJ2-6	.	CASVQDAGANVLTF	TGCGCCAGCGTACAGGATGCTGGGGCCAACGTCCTGACTTTC
TRBV6-1	.	TRBJ1-1	.	CASSEGPGEAFF	TGTGCCAGCAGTGAGGGCCCAGGTGAAGCTTTCTTT
TRBV27	few	TRBJ2-1	TRBD2	CAIRSGVEQFF	TGTGCCATCCGTAGCGGGGTTGAACAGTTCTTC
TRBV6-2/TRBV6-3	.	TRBJ1-2	.	CASSSGDTSRLYGYTF	TGTGCCAGCAGTTCCGGGGACACGTCCCGCCTCTATGGCTACACCTTC
TRBV3-1/TRBV3-2	.	TRBJ2-2	.	CASSQDALTVNTGELFF	TGTGCCAGCAGCCAAGACGCCCTTACTGTAAACACCGGGGAGCTGTTTTTT
TRBV27	.	TRBJ2-7	TRBD1	CASSFGGQGDEQYF	TGTGCCAGCAGTTTTGGGGGACAGGGGGACGAGCAGTACTTC
TRBV28	.	TRBJ1-2	.	CASSLGGALTYGYTF	TGTGCCAGCAGTTTGGGAGGGGCGCTTACTTATGGCTACACCTTC
TRBV28	.	TRBJ1-2	TRBD1	CASSLGGDWYGYTF	TGTGCCAGCAGTCTAGGGGGCGATTGGTATGGCTACACCTTC
TRBV10-2	.	TRBJ2-7	TRBD2	CASSETSGYYEQYF	TGCGCCAGCAGTGAGACTAGCGGGTATTACGAGCAGTACTTC
TRBV27	.	TRBJ2-3	TRBD2	CASSTAGAFKDTQYF	TGTGCCAGCAGTACAGCGGGAGCGTTTAAAGATACGCAGTATTTT
TRBV5-6	.	TRBJ1-2	TRBD1	CASSLRDRAQNGYTF	TGTGCCAGCAGCTTAAGAGACAGGGCGCAAAACGGCTACACCTTC
TRBV15	.	TRBJ1-4	.	CATSVRGVEKLFF	TGTGCCACCAGCGTTAGGGGTGTTGAAAAACTGTTTTTT
TRBV9	.	TRBJ2-7	TRBD2	CASSPSGTRGYYEQYF	TGTGCCAGCAGCCCCTCCGGGACTAGGGGCTACTACGAGCAGTACTTC
TRBV30	.	TRBJ1-2	.	CAWSVYIYGYTF	TGTGCCTGGAGTGTTTACATCTATGGCTACACCTTC
TRBV27	.	TRBJ2-5	.	CASSEFVPQETQYF	TGTGCCAGCAGTGAGTTTGTCCCACAAGAGACCCAGTACTTC
TRBV27	once	TRBJ2-7	TRBD2	CASSFSSGRSTYEQYF	TGTGCCAGCAGTTTTTCTAGCGGGAGGTCTACCTACGAGCAGTACTTC
TRBV5-4	.	TRBJ2-3	TRBD1	CASSRATGGLSTDTQYF	TGTGCCAGCAGCCGGGCAACAGGGGGCCTCAGCACAGATACGCAGTATTTT
TRBV15	once	TRBJ2-5	.	CATSPWGERTQYF	TGTGCCACCAGTCCTTGGGGGGAGAGGACCCAGTACTTC
TRBV28	.	TRBJ1-5	.	CASRVAGKQLNQPQHF	TGTGCCAGCAGGGTCGCGGGCAAACAGTTGAATCAGCCCCAGCATTTT
TRBV6-1	few	TRBJ1-1	.	CASSEQDSRREAFF	TGTGCCAGCAGTGAACAAGACAGCCGGAGAGAGGCTTTCTTT
TRBV15	.	TRBJ1-5	.	CATSRDMAGASQPQHF	TGTGCCACCAGCAGAGATATGGCAGGGGCAAGTCAGCCCCAGCATTTT
TRBV11-2	.	TRBJ1-1	.	CASSFSGGNTEAFF	TGTGCCAGCAGCTTTTCGGGGGGGAACACTGAAGCTTTCTTT
TRBV30	.	TRBJ1-6	.	CAWSREINSPLHF	TGTGCCTGGTCCCGGGAGATCAATTCACCCCTCCACTTT
TRBV28	.	TRBJ1-2	TRBD1	CASSQGQGRNYGYTF	TGTGCCAGCAGTCAGGGACAGGGAAGGAACTATGGCTACACCTTC
TRBV11-2	.	TRBJ2-1	TRBD2	CASSHGVVSGSNEQFF	TGTGCCAGCAGCCACGGGGTCGTGAGCGGGAGCAATGAGCAGTTCTTC
TRBV4-2	few	TRBJ2-5	.	CASSPVIAGYAETQYF	TGTGCCAGCAGCCCCGTTATTGCGGGATACGCAGAGACCCAGTACTTC
TRBV25-1	once	TRBJ1-4	.	CASSEGGVQEKLFF	TGTGCCAGCAGTGAAGGAGGGGTACAGGAAAAACTGTTTTTT
TRBV29-1	.	TRBJ1-4	.	CSVEVGGDGEKLFF	TGCAGCGTTGAAGTTGGTGGAGATGGGGAAAAACTGTTTTTT
TRBV3-1/TRBV3-2	few	TRBJ2-7	TRBD2	CASSQALAGGYEQYF	TGTGCCAGCAGCCAAGCCCTAGCGGGAGGCTACGAGCAGTACTTC
TRBV6-5	.	TRBJ1-1	.	CASREVLAFF	TGTGCCAGCAGGGAGGTATTAGCTTTCTTT
TRBV6-5	.	TRBJ2-1	TRBD2	CASPPLAGEGSEQFF	TGTGCCAGCCCGCCCTTAGCGGGAGAAGGTAGTGAGCAGTTCTTC
TRBV19	.	TRBJ2-1	TRBD1	CASSPRQGVPPEQFF	TGTGCCAGTAGTCCGAGACAGGGGGTCCCCCCAGAGCAGTTCTTC
TRBV4-1	.	TRBJ2-7	TRBD1	CASSMRAGGYEQYF	TGCGCCAGCAGCATGAGAGCAGGGGGCTACGAGCAGTACTTC
TRBV6-5	.	TRBJ1-5	TRBD1	CASSPGGQLNQPQHF	TGTGCCAGCAGCCCCGGGGGACAGTTGAATCAGCCCCAGCATTTT
TRBV2	.	TRBJ2-2	TRBD2	CASTGLAEGGELFF	TGTGCCAGCACGGGACTAGCGGAGGGCGGGGAGCTGTTTTTT
TRBV9	.	TRBJ1-5	.	CASSSRDGQPQHF	TGTGCCAGCAGCTCCAGGGATGGTCAGCCCCAGCATTTT
TRBV12-3/TRBV12-4	.	TRBJ2-7	.	CASSPSGTYEQYF	TGTGCCAGCAGTCCTAGTGGCACCTACGAGCAGTACTTC
TRBV24-1	.	TRBJ2-5	TRBD1	CATSDLRQGLETQYF	TGTGCCACCAGTGATCTCCGACAGGGTTTGGAGACCCAGTACTTC
TRBV28	.	TRBJ1-2	.	CASREPRAGYYGYTF	TGTGCCAGCAGGGAACCCCGGGCAGGGTATTATGGCTACACCTTC
TRBV27	.	TRBJ2-1	.	CASSSHSYNEQFF	TGTGCCAGCAGTTCACATTCCTACAATGAGCAGTTCTTC
TRBV7-9	.	TRBJ2-1	TRBD2	CASSSPWTSGFNEQFF	TGTGCCAGCAGCTCCCCTTGGACTAGCGGGTTTAATGAGCAGTTCTTC
TRBV18	.	TRBJ2-7	TRBD1	CASSPEDRVNYEQYF	TGTGCCAGCTCACCGGAGGACAGGGTTAACTACGAGCAGTACTTC
TRBV6-5	.	TRBJ2-7	TRBD2	CASSYQTGGSSYEQYF	TGTGCCAGCAGTTACCAAACGGGCGGGAGCTCCTACGAGCAGTACTTC
TRBV6-5	.	TRBJ2-5	TRBD1	CASSYSPARGRDQYF	TGTGCCAGCAGTTACTCTCCGGCCAGGGGGCGAGACCAGTACTTC